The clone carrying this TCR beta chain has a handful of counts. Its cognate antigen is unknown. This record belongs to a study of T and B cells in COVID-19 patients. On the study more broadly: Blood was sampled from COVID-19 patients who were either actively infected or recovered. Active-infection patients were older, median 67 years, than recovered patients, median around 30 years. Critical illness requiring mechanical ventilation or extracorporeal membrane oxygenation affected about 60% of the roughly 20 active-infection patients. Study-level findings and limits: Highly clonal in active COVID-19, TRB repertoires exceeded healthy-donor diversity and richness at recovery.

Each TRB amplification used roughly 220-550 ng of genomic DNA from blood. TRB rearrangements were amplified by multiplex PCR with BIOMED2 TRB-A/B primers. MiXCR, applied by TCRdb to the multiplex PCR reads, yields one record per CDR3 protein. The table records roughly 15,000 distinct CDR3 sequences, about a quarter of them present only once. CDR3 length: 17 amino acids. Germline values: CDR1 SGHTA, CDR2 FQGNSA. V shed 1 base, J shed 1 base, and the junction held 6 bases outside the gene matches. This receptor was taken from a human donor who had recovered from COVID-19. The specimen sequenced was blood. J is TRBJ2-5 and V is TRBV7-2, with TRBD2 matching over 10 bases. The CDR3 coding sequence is TGTGCCAGCAGCTTAGAGCTAGCGGGAGCCATCCAAGAGACCCAGTACTTC. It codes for CASSLELAGAIQETQYF.